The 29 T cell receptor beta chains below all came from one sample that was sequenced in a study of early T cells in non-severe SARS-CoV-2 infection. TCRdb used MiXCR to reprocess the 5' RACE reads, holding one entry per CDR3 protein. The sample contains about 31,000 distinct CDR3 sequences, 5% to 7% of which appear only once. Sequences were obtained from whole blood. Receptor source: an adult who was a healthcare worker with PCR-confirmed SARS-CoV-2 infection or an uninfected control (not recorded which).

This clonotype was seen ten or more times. The CDR3 is CASLLPGPQSTDTQYF. CDR3 coding DNA: TGTGCCAGCCTTCTGCCGGGACCCCAAAGCACAGATACGCAGTATTTT. This chain joins TRBV6-5 and TRBJ2-3; perhaps D is TRBD1 or TRBD2 (5 bases each). This CDR3 has 16 amino acids. Germline V gene data show CDR1 as MNHEY and CDR2 as SVGAGI. Trimming removed 8 bases at V and 0 bases at J, with 18 bases between.

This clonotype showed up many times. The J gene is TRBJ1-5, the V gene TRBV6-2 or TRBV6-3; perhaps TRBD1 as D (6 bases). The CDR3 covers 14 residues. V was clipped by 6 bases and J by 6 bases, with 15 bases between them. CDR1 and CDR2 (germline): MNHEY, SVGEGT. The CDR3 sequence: CASRKGGFVQPQHF. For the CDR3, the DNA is TGTGCCAGCAGAAAAGGGGGTTTTGTTCAGCCCCAGCATTTT.

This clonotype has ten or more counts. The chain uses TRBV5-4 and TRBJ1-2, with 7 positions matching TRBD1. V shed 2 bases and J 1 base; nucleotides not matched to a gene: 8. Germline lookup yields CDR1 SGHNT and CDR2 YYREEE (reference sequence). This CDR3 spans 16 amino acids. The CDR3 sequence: CASSLRGGGYNYGYTF. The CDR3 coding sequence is TGTGCCAGCAGCTTAAGAGGGGGCGGATATAACTATGGCTACACCTTC.

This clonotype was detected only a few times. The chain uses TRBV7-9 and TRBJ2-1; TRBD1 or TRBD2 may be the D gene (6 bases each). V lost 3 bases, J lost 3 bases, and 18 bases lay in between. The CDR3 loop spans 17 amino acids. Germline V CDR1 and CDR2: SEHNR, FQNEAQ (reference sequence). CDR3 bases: TGTGCCAGCAGCTTCGGGGGCAGCGACAGAGTCTACAATGAGCAGTTCTTC. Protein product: CASSFGGSDRVYNEQFF.

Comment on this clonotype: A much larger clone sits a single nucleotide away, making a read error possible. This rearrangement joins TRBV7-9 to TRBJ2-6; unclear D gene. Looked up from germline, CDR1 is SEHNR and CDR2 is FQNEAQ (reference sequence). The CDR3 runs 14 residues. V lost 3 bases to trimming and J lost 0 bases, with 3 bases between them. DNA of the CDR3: TGTGCCAGCAGCTTTAGCTCTGGGGCCAACGTCCTGACTTTC. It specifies CASSFSSGANVLTF.

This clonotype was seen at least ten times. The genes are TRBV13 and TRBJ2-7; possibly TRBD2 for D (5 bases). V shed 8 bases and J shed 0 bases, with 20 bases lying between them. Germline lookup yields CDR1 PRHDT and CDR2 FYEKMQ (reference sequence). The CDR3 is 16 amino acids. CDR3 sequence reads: CASGEASGRRSYEQYF. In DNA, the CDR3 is TGTGCCAGCGGCGAGGCGAGCGGCCGCCGCTCCTACGAGCAGTACTTC.

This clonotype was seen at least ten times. As DNA, the CDR3 is TGCAGTGCTAGCGGAGGGGCCAACTATGGCTACACCTTC. Amino acid sequence: CSASGGANYGYTF. The V call is TRBV20-1, the J call TRBJ1-2, with D possibly matching TRBD1 (5 bases). The CDR3 extends over 13 amino acids. V was clipped by 3 bases and J by 2 bases, with 10 bases between them. In germline, CDR1 is DFQATT, CDR2 SNEGSKA (reference sequence).

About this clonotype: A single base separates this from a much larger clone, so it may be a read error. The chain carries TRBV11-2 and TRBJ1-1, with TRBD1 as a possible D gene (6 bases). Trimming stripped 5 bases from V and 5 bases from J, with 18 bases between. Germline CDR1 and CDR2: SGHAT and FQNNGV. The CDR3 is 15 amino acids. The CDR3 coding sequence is TGTGCCAGCAGCCCCCCGACAGGATGGCGGACTGAAGCTTTCTTT. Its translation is CASSPPTGWRTEAFF.

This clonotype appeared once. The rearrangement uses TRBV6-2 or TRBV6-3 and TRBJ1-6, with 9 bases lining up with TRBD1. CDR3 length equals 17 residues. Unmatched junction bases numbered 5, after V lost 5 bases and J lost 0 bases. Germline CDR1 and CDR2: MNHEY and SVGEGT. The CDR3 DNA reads TGTGCCAGCAGTGACGGACAGGGGAGCTCCTATAATTCACCCCTCCACTTT. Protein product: CASSDGQGSSYNSPLHF.

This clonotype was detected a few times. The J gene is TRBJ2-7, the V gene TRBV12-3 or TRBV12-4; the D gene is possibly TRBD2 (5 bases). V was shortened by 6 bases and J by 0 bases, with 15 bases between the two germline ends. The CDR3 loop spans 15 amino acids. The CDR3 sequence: CASRPRLTDSYEQYF. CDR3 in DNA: TGTGCCAGCAGACCCAGACTAACCGACTCCTACGAGCAGTACTTC.

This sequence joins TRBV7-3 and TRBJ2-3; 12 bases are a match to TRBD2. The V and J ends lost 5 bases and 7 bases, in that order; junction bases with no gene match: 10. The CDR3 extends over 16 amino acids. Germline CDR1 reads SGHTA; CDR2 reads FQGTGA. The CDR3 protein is CASSQASGGALNTQYF. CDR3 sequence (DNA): TGTGCCAGCAGCCAAGCTAGCGGGGGGGCCTTGAATACGCAGTATTTT. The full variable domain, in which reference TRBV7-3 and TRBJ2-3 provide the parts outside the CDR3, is GAGVSQTPSNKVTEKGKYVELRCDPISGHTALYWYRQSLGQGPEFLIYFQGTGAADDSGLPNDRFFAVRPEGSVSTLKIQRTERGDSAVYLCASSQASGGALNTQYFGPGTRLTVL.

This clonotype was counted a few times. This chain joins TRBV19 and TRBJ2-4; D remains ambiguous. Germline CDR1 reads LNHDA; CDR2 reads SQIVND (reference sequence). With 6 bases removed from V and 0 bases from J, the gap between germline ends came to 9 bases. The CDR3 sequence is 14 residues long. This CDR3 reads CASSKDRAKNIQYF. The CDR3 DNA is TGTGCCAGTAGCAAGGACCGAGCCAAAAACATTCAGTACTTC. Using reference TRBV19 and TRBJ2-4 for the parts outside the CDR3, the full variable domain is DGGITQSPKYLFRKEGQNVTLSCEQNLNHDAMYWYRQDPGQGLRLIYYSQIVNDFQKGDIAEGYSVSREKKESFPLTVTSAQKNPTAFYLCASSKDRAKNIQYFGAGTRLSVL.

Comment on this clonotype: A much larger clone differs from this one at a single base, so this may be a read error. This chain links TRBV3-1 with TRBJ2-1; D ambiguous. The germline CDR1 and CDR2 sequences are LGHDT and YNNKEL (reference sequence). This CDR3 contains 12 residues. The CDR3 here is CASSSSRSEQIF. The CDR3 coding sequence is TGTGCCAGCAGCTCCAGTCGGAGTGAGCAGATCTTC.

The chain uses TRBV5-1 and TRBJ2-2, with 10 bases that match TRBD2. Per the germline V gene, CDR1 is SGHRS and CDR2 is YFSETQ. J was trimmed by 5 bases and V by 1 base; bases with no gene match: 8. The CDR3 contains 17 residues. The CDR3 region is CASSLYSSGSGTGELFF. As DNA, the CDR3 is TGCGCCAGCAGCTTGTATTCTAGCGGGAGTGGAACCGGGGAGCTGTTTTTT.

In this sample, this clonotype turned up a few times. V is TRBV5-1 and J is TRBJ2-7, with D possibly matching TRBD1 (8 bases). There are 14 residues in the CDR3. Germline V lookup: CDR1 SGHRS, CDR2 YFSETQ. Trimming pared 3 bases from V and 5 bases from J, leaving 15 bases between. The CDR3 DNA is TGCGCCAGCAGCTCGACAGGGGACTACCACGAGCAGTACTTC. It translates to CASSSTGDYHEQYF.

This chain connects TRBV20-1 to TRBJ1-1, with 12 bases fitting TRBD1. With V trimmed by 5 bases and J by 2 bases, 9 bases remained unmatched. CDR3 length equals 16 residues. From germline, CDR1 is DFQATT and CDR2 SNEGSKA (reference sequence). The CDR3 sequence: CSAPGQGAPTNTEAFF. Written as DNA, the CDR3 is TGCAGTGCTCCGGGACAGGGGGCGCCGACAAACACTGAAGCTTTCTTT.

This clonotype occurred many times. CDR3 nucleotide sequence: TGTGCCAGCAGCCAAGATCTTGTTGCGGGGGGGTCCACAGATACGCAGTATTTT. Amino acid sequence: CASSQDLVAGGSTDTQYF. The V and J genes are TRBV3-1 and TRBJ2-3; 9 bases are shared with TRBD2. V trimming: 0 bases; J trimming: 2 bases; junction bases outside the gene matches: 9. In germline, CDR1 is LGHDT, CDR2 YNNKEL (reference sequence). This CDR3 contains 18 residues.

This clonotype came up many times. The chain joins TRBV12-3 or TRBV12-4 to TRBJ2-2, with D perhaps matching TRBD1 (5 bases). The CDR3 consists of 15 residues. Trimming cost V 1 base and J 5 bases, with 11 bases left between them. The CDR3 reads CASSLGQGRTGELFF. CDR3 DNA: TGTGCCAGCAGTTTAGGGCAGGGTCGTACCGGGGAGCTGTTTTTT.

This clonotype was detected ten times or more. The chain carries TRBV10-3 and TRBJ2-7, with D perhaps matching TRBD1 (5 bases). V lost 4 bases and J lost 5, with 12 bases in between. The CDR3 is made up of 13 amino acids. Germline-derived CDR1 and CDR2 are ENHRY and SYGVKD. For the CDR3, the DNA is TGTGCCATCAGTGTAGCAGGGTTGAACGAGCAGTACTTC. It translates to CAISVAGLNEQYF.

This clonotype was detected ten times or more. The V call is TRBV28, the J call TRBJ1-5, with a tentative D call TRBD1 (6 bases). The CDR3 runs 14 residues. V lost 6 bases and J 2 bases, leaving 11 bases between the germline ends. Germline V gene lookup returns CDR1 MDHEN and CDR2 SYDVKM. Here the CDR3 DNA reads TGTGCCAGCAGACCCCCAGGGGGCAATCAGCCCCAGCATTTT. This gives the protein CASRPPGGNQPQHF.

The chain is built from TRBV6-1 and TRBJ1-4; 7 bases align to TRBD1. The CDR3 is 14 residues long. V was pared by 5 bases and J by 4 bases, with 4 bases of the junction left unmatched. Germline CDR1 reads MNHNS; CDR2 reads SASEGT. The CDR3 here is CASSTGAFNEKLFF. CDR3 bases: TGTGCCAGCAGTACAGGGGCCTTTAATGAAAAACTGTTTTTT.

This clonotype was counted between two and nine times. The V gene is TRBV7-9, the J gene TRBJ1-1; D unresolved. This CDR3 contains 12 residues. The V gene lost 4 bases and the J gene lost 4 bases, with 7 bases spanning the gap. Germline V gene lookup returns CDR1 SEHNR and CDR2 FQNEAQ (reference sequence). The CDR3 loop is CASSSLRTEAFF. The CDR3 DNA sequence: TGTGCCAGCAGCTCCCTCCGCACTGAAGCTTTCTTT.

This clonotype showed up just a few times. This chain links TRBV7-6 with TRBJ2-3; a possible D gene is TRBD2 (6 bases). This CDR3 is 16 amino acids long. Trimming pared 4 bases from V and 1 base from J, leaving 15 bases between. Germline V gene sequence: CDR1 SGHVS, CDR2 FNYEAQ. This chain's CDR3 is CASSSPPGVRTDTQYF. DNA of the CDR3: TGTGCCAGCAGCTCGCCTCCGGGGGTACGCACAGATACGCAGTATTTT.

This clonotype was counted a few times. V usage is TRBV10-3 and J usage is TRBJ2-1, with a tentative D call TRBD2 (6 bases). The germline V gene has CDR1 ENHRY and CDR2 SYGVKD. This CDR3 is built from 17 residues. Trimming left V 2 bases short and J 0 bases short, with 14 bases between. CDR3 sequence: CAISEMGGKSSYNEQFF. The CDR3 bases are TGTGCCATCAGTGAGATGGGCGGGAAAAGCTCCTACAATGAGCAGTTCTTC.

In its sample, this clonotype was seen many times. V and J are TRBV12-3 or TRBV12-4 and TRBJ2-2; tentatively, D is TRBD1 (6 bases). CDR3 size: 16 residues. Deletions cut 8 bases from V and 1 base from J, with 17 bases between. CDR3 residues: CASFPGGRGNTGELFF. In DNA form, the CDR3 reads TGTGCCAGCTTTCCTGGAGGCAGGGGGAACACCGGGGAGCTGTTTTTT.

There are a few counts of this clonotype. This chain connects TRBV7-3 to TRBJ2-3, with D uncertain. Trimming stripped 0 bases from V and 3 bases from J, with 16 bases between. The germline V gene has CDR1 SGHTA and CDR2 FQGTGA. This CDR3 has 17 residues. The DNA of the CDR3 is TGTGCCAGCAGCTTAACAGGCACCAGTCTACTTACAGATACGCAGTATTTT. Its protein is CASSLTGTSLLTDTQYF. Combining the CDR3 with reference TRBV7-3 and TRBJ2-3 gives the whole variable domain GAGVSQTPSNKVTEKGKYVELRCDPISGHTALYWYRQSLGQGPEFLIYFQGTGAADDSGLPNDRFFAVRPEGSVSTLKIQRTERGDSAVYLCASSLTGTSLLTDTQYFGPGTRLTVL.

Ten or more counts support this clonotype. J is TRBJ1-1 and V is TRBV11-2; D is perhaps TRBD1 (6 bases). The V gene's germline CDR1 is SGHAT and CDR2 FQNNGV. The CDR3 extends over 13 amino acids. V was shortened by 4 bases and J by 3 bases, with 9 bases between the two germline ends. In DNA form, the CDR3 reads TGTGCCAGCAGCTCACAGGGTCACACTGAAGCTTTCTTT. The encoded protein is CASSSQGHTEAFF.

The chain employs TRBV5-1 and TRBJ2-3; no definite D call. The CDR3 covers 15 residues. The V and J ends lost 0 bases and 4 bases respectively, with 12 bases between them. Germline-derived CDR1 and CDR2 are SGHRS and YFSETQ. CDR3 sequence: CASSLVVGIADTQYF. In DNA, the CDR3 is TGCGCCAGCAGCTTGGTTGTAGGGATTGCAGATACGCAGTATTTT.

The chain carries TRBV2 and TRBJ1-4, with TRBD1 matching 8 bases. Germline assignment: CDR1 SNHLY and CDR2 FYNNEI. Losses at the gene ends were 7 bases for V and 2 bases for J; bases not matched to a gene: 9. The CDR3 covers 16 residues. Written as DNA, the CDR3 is TGTGCCAGCACCGACAGGGGTGCTGCGACTAATGAAAAACTGTTTTTT. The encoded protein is CASTDRGAATNEKLFF.